Included here is one T cell receptor beta chain sequence, with context. Antigen unknown. This specimen comes from a study of T cells in Graves' hyperthyroidism and ophthalmopathy. As for the study in general: Peripheral blood draws took place at initial diagnosis, ahead of any treatment. Study-level findings and limits: Most clonotypes expanded in thyroid above 0.001 were likewise present in blood. Stable hyperthyroidism and ophthalmopathy were separated using 13 V-J signatures.

Ophthalmopathy cases met thresholds of Clinical Activity Score at least 3, NOSPECS grade at least 4 and duration under 3 months. RNA transcripts were the template for amplifying TCR beta CDR3 regions. HTBI primers were used for first-round RT-PCR of the TCR CDR3. TCRdb redid the calling of the multiplex PCR reads with MiXCR, one entry per CDR3 protein. This sample has about half a million distinct CDR3 sequences, with 24% found just once. The junction had 7 bases not matched to a gene; V was cut back by 7 bases and J by 5 bases. CDR1 and CDR2 (germline): SGHAT, FQNNGV. This CDR3 contains 13 residues. The sample consisted of blood. This TCR came from a woman aged 25-40 years with Graves' ophthalmopathy. The rearrangement uses TRBV11-2 and TRBJ2-7; 8 nucleotides agree with TRBD2. CDR3 in amino acids: CASTSRGVNEQYF. Here the CDR3 DNA reads TGTGCCAGCACCTCGCGGGGGGTCAACGAGCAGTACTTC.